This T cell receptor (beta chain) stems from a study of beta chain features in type 1 diabetes (dated 2018 in TCRdb). For the wider study: Patients and healthy donors did not differ in mean age, gender distribution, total cell number or subset yield. Across all samples, about 110 million sorted cells were examined, and cell number per subset correlated strongly with RNA yield. Regulatory and stem cell-like memory subsets were obtained from only 8 patients and roughly eight healthy donors, while naive and central memory subsets were obtained from all 28 donors. The study compared TCRB repertoires of sorted circulating CD4+ T cell subsets between recently diagnosed type 1 diabetes patients and matched healthy donors. General findings and caveats noted by the study authors: Naive, central memory and regulatory TCRB repertoires appeared to be more alike among patients than among healthy donors. Sequencing cDNA rather than genomic DNA could over-represent highly expressing activated cells, although activation and CD3 levels did not differ between groups. Because small numbers of individuals were included in the HLA sub-analyses, any influence of HLA type on TCRB rearrangement was left unresolved. Patients with type 1 diabetes made fewer insertions and deleted more nucleotides at VDJ recombination sites, implying thymic rearrangement abnormalities. PCR may preferentially amplify shorter templates, but because patient and control samples were amplified and corrected together, any resulting skew would affect both groups equally. Type 1 diabetes patients showed a moderate but significant shortening of TCRB CDR3 length in all four CD4+ subsets.

This clone has more than one count but fewer than ten. Its antigen remains undetermined. No clone much larger than this one lies a single base away; base qualities are absent. The entire amount of isolated RNA was reverse transcribed using the High Capacity cDNA Reverse Transcription Kit, so the sequenced TCRB transcripts were expressed ones. Deep immunoSEQ sequencing was applied to naive, central memory and regulatory T cell samples, giving an average of roughly 3.5 million total reads per sample. Sorted cells were lysed in RLT buffer and RNA was extracted with DNase-treated RNeasy Micro or Mini kits, depending on cell number. To prevent cross-contamination, every cell subset was processed on its own, while patient and healthy donor samples were processed together. TCRB sequences were amplified from cDNA with the immunoSEQ multiplex PCR, producing 87-bp fragments spanning the CDR3 region. Sequencing of the amplicons was performed on the Illumina HiSeq platform. On the study's bioinformatics: PCR bias was corrected computationally using synthetic template baselines, and reads within Hamming distance 2 were collapsed, with unmergeable singletons discarded. Reads were aligned to IMGT to assign V, D and J genes, CDR3 length, and insertions or deletions at six rearrangement sites. Within each subset, clonotype counts were normalized to sorted cell number, and only after that were true diversity and Gini coefficients computed with the tcR R package. The overlap coefficient, calculated on TCRB nucleotide sequences, was used to measure repertoire sharing. Out-of-frame TCRB sequences from naive cells were analyzed to stand in for the pre-selection repertoire. TCRdb's version of the immuneACCESS table is confined to in-frame rearrangements and falls short of the full clone set. An unresolved V gene accounts for under half of the shortfall where checked; the remainder is of unknown origin. D and trimming were read from the DNA, whereas the V and J calls and clone size are those reported in that table. For this sample there are 350,000 to 450,000 clones; over 12% appear just once. Of the sample, more than 0.015% is held by the ten largest clones.

A single peripheral blood draw of around 100 mL on average was collected from each donor into heparinised tubes. Using a panel that included CD45RO, CCR7, CD25, CD127, CD95 and CD27, naive, central memory, regulatory and stem cell-like memory CD4+ T cells were sorted on a BD FACSAria II. Purity was above 95% for every sorted population. PBMCs were isolated immediately by Lymphoprep density gradient centrifugation and stained directly without culture. So that batch effects would be minimized, each experiment stained and sorted samples in pairs, pairing one healthy donor with one patient. The V and J ends are trimmed by 1 base and 6 bases, leaving 9 bases between them. CDR1 and CDR2 were assigned from the germline V gene as SGHVS and FQNEAQ. The CDR3 has 14 amino acids, counting the end cysteine and phenylalanine. Only the CDR3 portion is preserved as DNA: 42 bases, with reading frame beginning at the first base.

The clonotype comes from a woman in her late teens or twenties in good health. Sequencing input: naive CD4+ T cells from blood. In the paper's terms, the cell subset or site label means: true naive CD4+ T cells. The chain uses TRBV7-8 and TRBJ2-2; the D gene is perhaps TRBD2, from 5 matching bases. The bases are TGTGCCAGCAGCTTAGTAGGGCGGGCCGGGGAGCTGTTTTTT. Its product reads: CASSLVGRAGELFF.